Following are 21 T cell receptor beta chains from one sample sequenced in a study of beta chain features in type 1 diabetes. Study conclusions and caveats: People with Type 1 diabetes carried modestly yet significantly shorter TCRB CDR3s in all four CD4+ subsets.

The study reverse transcribed the entire isolated RNA, so it sequenced expressed TCRB transcripts. TCRdb's copy holds only in-frame clones and misses some; the assay was immunoSEQ multiplex PCR. The sample shows approximately 250,000 clones, approximately 25% of them seen only once. Antigens for these TCRs are unknown. Sequencing used naive CD4+ T cells from blood. Receptors were obtained from a woman in her 30s with type 1 diabetes.

The V call is TRBV29-1, the J call TRBJ1-5; a possible D gene is TRBD1 (5 bases). The V and J ends lost 8 bases and 0 bases respectively, with 20 bases between them. This CDR3 has 16 amino acids. Germline CDR1 and CDR2: SQVTM and ANQGSEA. CDR3 coding DNA: TGCAGCCCGTCGACAGATCTCTTCCCTAGCAATCAGCCCCAGCATTTT. As protein: CSPSTDLFPSNQPQHF.

The chain combines TRBV27 with TRBJ2-7, with 9 bases matching TRBD2. V gave up 6 bases and J gave up 4 bases; unmatched junction bases: 13. This CDR3 has 16 amino acids. Germline V CDR1 and CDR2: MNHEY, SMNVEV (reference sequence). CDR3 protein: CASSRGREGRRYEQYF. The CDR3 DNA reads as TGTGCCAGCAGCAGAGGGCGGGAGGGCCGAAGGTACGAGCAGTACTTC.

This chain connects TRBV27 to TRBJ2-7; 7 bases are shared with TRBD2. This CDR3 has 15 residues. Germline CDR1 reads MNHEY; CDR2 reads SMNVEV (reference sequence). V was clipped by 5 bases and J by 7 bases; unmatched bases: 14. CDR3: CASSQIDGPGGEQYF. CDR3 DNA: TGTGCCAGCAGTCAAATCGACGGGCCGGGGGGAGAGCAGTACTTC.

CDR3 in amino acids: CAWSPGTGMETQYF. CDR3 DNA: TGTGCCTGGAGTCCAGGGACAGGGATGGAGACCCAGTACTTC. The genes are TRBV30 and TRBJ2-5; TRBD1 aligns across 9 bases. Germline V gives CDR1 GTSNPN, CDR2 SVGIG (reference sequence). The V segment lost 2 bases and the J segment 5 bases; nucleotides outside the gene matches: 6. The length of the CDR3 is 14 residues.

This rearrangement joins TRBV28 to TRBJ1-2; TRBD1 might be the D (6 bases). The germline CDR1 and CDR2 sequences are MDHEN and SYDVKM. The CDR3 totals 13 residues. V was trimmed by 6 bases and J by 4 bases, leaving 12 bases between them. The CDR3 spells CASRGSGVYGYTF. In DNA form, the CDR3 reads TGTGCCAGCAGGGGTTCAGGGGTCTATGGCTACACCTTC.

This sequence joins TRBV9 and TRBJ2-1; 10 bases line up with TRBD2. Trimming at V came to 3 bases and at J to 6 bases, leaving 0 bases not matched to a gene. The CDR3 runs to 13 residues. CDR1 and CDR2 from the germline V gene are SGDLS and YYNGEE. The CDR3 loop reads CASSGTSGNEQFF. CDR3 nucleotides: TGTGCCAGCAGCGGGACTAGCGGCAATGAGCAGTTCTTC.

This chain uses TRBV7-9 with TRBJ2-1; possibly TRBD2 for D (6 bases). The CDR3 totals 15 residues. The germline V and J ends were trimmed by 1 base and 0 bases, with 7 bases remaining between them. Germline CDR1 and CDR2: SEHNR and FQNEAQ (reference sequence). The CDR3 nucleotides read TGTGCCAGCAGCTTAGGCGGGAACTCCTACAATGAGCAGTTCTTC. Amino acid sequence: CASSLGGNSYNEQFF.

The V gene is TRBV30, the J gene TRBJ1-1, with D perhaps matching TRBD1 (5 bases). CDR3 length: 15 residues. CDR1 GTSNPN and CDR2 SVGIG come from the germline V gene (reference sequence). The germline V and J ends were trimmed by 0 bases and 6 bases, with 17 bases remaining between them. The chain's CDR3 is CAWSVGSGREAEAFF. The CDR3 nucleotides are TGTGCCTGGAGTGTAGGGTCAGGGAGGGAGGCTGAAGCTTTCTTT.

The CDR3 DNA reads TGTGCCGGAGGTGGAACTGAAGCTTTCTTT. Translated: CAGGGTEAFF. The chain carries TRBV30 and TRBJ1-1, with D hard to call. CDR1 is GTSNPN and CDR2 is SVGIG in the germline V gene (reference sequence). Trimming left V 8 bases short and J 5 bases short, with 9 bases between. There are 10 residues in the CDR3.

A few counts support this clone. The rearrangement links TRBV6-5 to TRBJ2-7; tentative D call: TRBD2 (5 bases). From germline, CDR1 is MNHEY and CDR2 SVGAGI. CDR3 length: 16 amino acids. With 2 bases removed from V and 5 bases from J, the gap between germline ends came to 19 bases. The CDR3 region is CASSYGGAPLRHEQYF. CDR3 in DNA: TGTGCCAGCAGTTACGGAGGAGCCCCTCTTCGGCACGAGCAGTACTTC.

This chain connects TRBV18 to TRBJ2-1, with 7 bases identical to TRBD2. With V trimmed by 5 bases and J by 0 bases, 7 bases remained unmatched. CDR3 length: 16 residues. Germline V gives CDR1 KGHSH, CDR2 LQKENI. Written as DNA, the CDR3 is TGTGCCAGCTCAACCCTCGTAGCGGGCTCCTACAATGAGCAGTTCTTC. Translation gives CASSTLVAGSYNEQFF. Full variable domain (missing parts from reference TRBV18 and TRBJ2-1): NAGVMQNPRHLVRRRGQEARLRCSPMKGHSHVYWYRQLPEEGLKFMVYLQKENIIDESGMPKERFSAEFPKEGPSILRIQQVVRGDSAAYFCASSTLVAGSYNEQFFGPGTRLTVL.

Comment on this clone: Other DNA sequences within the sample encode an identical CDR3. This chain links TRBV18 with TRBJ2-3; D is unresolved. The germline V gene has CDR1 KGHSH and CDR2 LQKENI. The CDR3 spans 11 residues. V shed 3 bases and J shed 6 bases, with 4 bases lying between them. The DNA of the CDR3 is TGTGCCAGCTCACCGCAGGATACGCAGTATTTT. Protein sequence: CASSPQDTQYF.

The chain links TRBV30 to TRBJ2-3; 9 nucleotides align to TRBD2. Trimming removed 1 base from V and 5 bases from J; junction bases left unmatched: 1. The CDR3 is made up of 13 amino acids. Looked up from germline, CDR1 is GTSNPN and CDR2 is SVGIG (reference sequence). Here the CDR3 reads CAWSDSGRDTQYF. As DNA, the CDR3 is TGTGCCTGGAGTGATAGCGGGAGAGATACGCAGTATTTT.

This sequence joins TRBV10-3 and TRBJ2-3, with D maybe TRBD2 (6 bases). Trimming shortened V by 10 bases and J by 0 bases, and 17 bases separated the two germline ends. The CDR3 consists of 15 residues. CDR1 ENHRY and CDR2 SYGVKD come from the germline V gene. CDR3 coding DNA: TGTGCCACTCAAGAGATAGCGGAGAGCACAGATACGCAGTATTTT. Its translation: CATQEIAESTDTQYF.

This clone occurred a few times. V is TRBV11-1 and J is TRBJ2-1; 9 nucleotides agree with TRBD2. V shed 6 bases and J 5 bases; nucleotides not matched to a gene: 5. The germline V gene has CDR1 SGHAT and CDR2 FQDESV (reference sequence). CDR3 length equals 14 residues. CDR3 protein: CASRGLARHNEQFF. For the CDR3, the DNA is TGTGCCAGCAGAGGACTAGCGAGGCACAATGAGCAGTTCTTC. Based on the CDR3 plus reference TRBV11-1 and TRBJ2-1, the full variable domain is EAEVAQSPRYKITEKSQAVAFWCDPISGHATLYWYRQILGQGPELLVQFQDESVVDDSQLPKDRFSAERLKGVDSTLKIQPAELGDSAMYLCASRGLARHNEQFFGPGTRLTVL.

The rearrangement links TRBV6-6 to TRBJ2-5, with D unresolved. V gave up 3 bases and J gave up 1 base, with 12 bases separating them. CDR1 and CDR2 from the germline V gene are MNHNY and SVGAGI (reference sequence). CDR3 length equals 15 residues. Written as DNA, the CDR3 is TGTGCCAGCAGTTATCCGACTGGCGTCCAAGAGACCCAGTACTTC. Its protein product is CASSYPTGVQETQYF.

J is TRBJ2-7 and V is TRBV18, with a tentative D call TRBD2 (5 bases). From germline, CDR1 is KGHSH and CDR2 LQKENI. This CDR3 comprises 14 residues. The V end lost 6 bases, the J end lost 0 bases, and 12 bases lay between the germline ends. The CDR3 spells CASSGSRSSYEQYF. CDR3 sequence (DNA): TGTGCCAGCTCGGGGAGCAGAAGCTCCTACGAGCAGTACTTC.

The chain joins TRBV7-9 to TRBJ2-1; D remains unclear. This CDR3 is built from 12 residues. Germline CDR1 and CDR2: SEHNR and FQNEAQ (reference sequence). V shed 0 bases and J shed 9 bases, with 6 bases lying between them. Here the CDR3 reads CASSLASGEQFF. The CDR3 nucleotides are TGTGCCAGCAGCTTAGCATCCGGTGAGCAGTTCTTC.

This clone was seen a few times. The chain uses TRBV30 and TRBJ1-2, with 7 nucleotides matching TRBD1. CDR1 is GTSNPN, CDR2 SVGIG, per germline (reference sequence). The CDR3 has 13 amino acids. Trimming at V came to 3 bases and at J to 2 bases, leaving 3 bases not matched to a gene. CDR3 sequence: CAWRRGGNYGYTF. CDR3 nucleotide sequence: TGTGCCTGGAGAAGAGGGGGCAACTATGGCTACACCTTC.

The chain recombines TRBV10-2 with TRBJ2-1; 11 bases are a match to TRBD2. The CDR3 is 15 amino acids. Germline CDR1 is WSHSY and CDR2 is SAAADI. V lost 7 bases to trimming and J lost 8 bases; unmatched junction nucleotides: 10. Here the CDR3 DNA reads TGCGCCAGCACCATAGCGGGAGGGGGAAGGGATGAGCAGTTCTTC. Residues: CASTIAGGGRDEQFF.

The chain links TRBV29-1 to TRBJ2-6; 8 nucleotides align to TRBD1. The CDR3 extends over 15 amino acids. The V gene's germline CDR1 is SQVTM and CDR2 ANQGSEA. J was trimmed by 0 bases and V by 6 bases; bases with no gene match: 4. CDR3 protein: CSVQGASSGANVLTF. CDR3 DNA: TGCAGCGTGCAGGGGGCCTCCTCTGGGGCCAACGTCCTGACTTTC. Filled out from reference TRBV29-1 and TRBJ2-6, the complete variable domain reads SAVISQKPSRDICQRGTSLTIQCQVDSQVTMMFWYRQQPGQSLTLIATANQGSEATYESGFVIDKFPISRPNLTFSTLTVSNMSPEDSSIYLCSVQGASSGANVLTFGAGSRLTVL.